A selection of T cell receptor beta chains follows, all from one sample in a study of blood T cell repertoires in COVID-19. Assay used: immunoSEQ multiplex PCR; TCRdb lists only in-frame clones, some missing. The top ten hold 9.5% to 15% of the sample, which has fewer than 350,000 clones, 86% seen once. The sample taken for sequencing was peripheral blood. These receptor sequences come from a woman aged 25-40 years with COVID-19, enrolled during active disease. Each CDR3 is given with its conserved first and last residue. The D gene is left open where the match is weak. Expanded clones get a size class; other rows say once, few or many, or leave the size out.

TRBJ2-1,NA,TRBV10-3,NA,TGTGCCATCAGTGCACCCGTTAACTTCCCCGGGGGACCTAATGAGCAGTTCTTC,CAISAPVNFPGGPNEQFF
TRBJ1-2,TRBD1,TRBV7-6,NA,TGTGCCAGCAGCTTAATGGCAACAGGGGACTATGGCTACACCTTC,CASSLMATGDYGYTF
TRBJ2-4,NA,TRBV19,NA,TGTGCCAGTAGTTACCAAAGTCAGGGGAGCCAAAACATTCAGTACTTC,CASSYQSQGSQNIQYF
TRBJ2-2,NA,TRBV29-1,NA,TGCAGCGTTGGACAGGTGAACACCGGGGAGCTGTTTTTT,CSVGQVNTGELFF
TRBJ1-1,NA,TRBV4-2,NA,TGTGCCAGCAGCCAAGTTGGGACACTGAGGGAGAACACTGAAGCTTTCTTT,CASSQVGTLRENTEAFF
TRBJ1-5,NA,TRBV6-5,NA,TGTGCCAGCAGTTACTCGAGTGGCAATCAGCCCCAGCATTTT,CASSYSSGNQPQHF
TRBJ2-1,TRBD2,TRBV4-1,NA,TGCGCCAGCAGCCAAGCCGAGCGGGGGAGCTACAATGAGCAGTTCTTC,CASSQAERGSYNEQFF
TRBJ1-6,NA,TRBV5-4,few,TGTGCCAGCAGCTTGGAGCCTACTGCCAACTCACCCCTCCACTTT,CASSLEPTANSPLHF
TRBJ2-7,NA,TRBV5-5,NA,TGTGCCAGCAGCTTGTCGGTAGCCTACGAGCAGTACTTC,CASSLSVAYEQYF
TRBJ1-2,NA,TRBV3-1/TRBV3-2,NA,TGTGCCAGCAGCCCCACTACAGGGTTGTTTGGCTACACCTTC,CASSPTTGLFGYTF
TRBJ2-2,TRBD2,TRBV27,NA,TGTGCCAGCAGTTTGGATAGCGGGTACACCGGGGAGCTGTTTTTT,CASSLDSGYTGELFF
TRBJ2-1,NA,TRBV15,NA,TGTGCCACCAGCAGAGGATCGAAGGGGATCTACAATGAGCAGTTCTTC,CATSRGSKGIYNEQFF
TRBJ2-7,TRBD1,TRBV6-5,NA,TGTGCCAGCAGCGTGCGACAGGGGCCGGTCGAGCAGTACTTC,CASSVRQGPVEQYF
TRBJ2-3,TRBD2,TRBV18,NA,TGTGCCAGCTCACCACTACCCGGAACTAGCGGGGGAGCCACAGATACGCAGTATTTT,CASSPLPGTSGGATDTQYF
TRBJ1-4,NA,TRBV25-1,NA,TGTGCCAGCAGTGAATATTCAGGGGATGAAAAACTGTTTTTT,CASSEYSGDEKLFF
TRBJ2-5,TRBD2,TRBV19,NA,TGTGCCAGTAGTTCCCCCGAACTAGCGGGGCAAGAGACCCAGTACTTC,CASSSPELAGQETQYF
TRBJ1-3,TRBD1,TRBV3-1/TRBV3-2,NA,TGTGCCAGCAGCCAATTACCGGGACAGCTTTCTGGAAACACCATATATTTT,CASSQLPGQLSGNTIYF
TRBJ1-2,NA,TRBV4-1,NA,TGCGCCAGCAGCCAAATCTATGCCTATCGAGCTAACTATGGCTACACCTTC,CASSQIYAYRANYGYTF
TRBJ1-1,TRBD1,TRBV7-9,NA,TGTGCCAGCAGCTTCCGGACAGGGGGTTTAAGAAACACTGAAGCTTTCTTT,CASSFRTGGLRNTEAFF
TRBJ2-1,NA,TRBV7-9,NA,TGTGCCAGCAGTCTTACTAGGAATGAGCAGTTCTTC,CASSLTRNEQFF
TRBJ1-2,TRBD1,TRBV20-1,NA,TGCAGTGCTAGTCTTCGGGGACAGGGGCCTAACTATGGCTACACCTTC,CSASLRGQGPNYGYTF
TRBJ2-7,NA,TRBV6-6,NA,TGTGCCAGCAGTTACTCGTTCGGTACCACCTACGAGCAGTACTTC,CASSYSFGTTYEQYF
TRBJ1-6,NA,TRBV11-2,NA,TGTGCCAGCAGCTTCGGGGGGAATAATTCACCCCTCCACTTT,CASSFGGNNSPLHF
TRBJ2-7,TRBD2,TRBV7-8,once,TGTGCCAGCAGACCGGGACTAGCGGGGGAGTTAACCTACGAGCAGTACTTC,CASRPGLAGELTYEQYF
TRBJ2-7,TRBD2,TRBV6-1,NA,TGTGCCAGCAGTGAAGGGGAATGGGTAGCGGGGACCCACGAGCAGTACTTC,CASSEGEWVAGTHEQYF
TRBJ2-3,NA,TRBV11-2,NA,TGTGCCAGCAGCTCGACAGCCGGGTCCCTCACAGATACGCAGTATTTT,CASSSTAGSLTDTQYF
TRBJ1-1,NA,TRBV2,NA,TGTGCCAGCAGTAAAGGCGAGGGAATTGTATCGGGAGCTTTCTTT,CASSKGEGIVSGAFF
TRBJ2-5,TRBD2,TRBV10-3,NA,TGTGCCATCAGTTCCCCGACTAGCGGAGAAGAGACCCAGTACTTC,CAISSPTSGEETQYF
TRBJ1-2,NA,TRBV24-1,NA,TGTGCCACCAGTCAGGGTTGGGGCTATGGCTACACCTTC,CATSQGWGYGYTF
TRBJ2-2,NA,TRBV19,NA,TGTGCCAGTAGTATTAGGGGGGGGTTCACCGGGGAGCTGTTTTTT,CASSIRGGFTGELFF
TRBJ1-1,NA,TRBV7-9,NA,TGTGCCAGCAGCCGCTCGGGAGCCTTT,CASSRSGAF
TRBJ1-1,NA,TRBV6-1,NA,TGTGCCAGCAGTGAGTCCAGGGTTGGCATGAACACTGAAGCTTTCTTT,CASSESRVGMNTEAFF
TRBJ2-7,TRBD1,TRBV5-1,NA,TGCGCCAGCAGCCGGGACAGGGGCCTCTACGAGCAGTACTTC,CASSRDRGLYEQYF
TRBJ1-4,NA,TRBV4-2,NA,TGTGCCAGCAGCCAAGGGCTGGGAACCAGGACTGGCGAAAAACTGTTTTTT,CASSQGLGTRTGEKLFF
TRBJ1-5,NA,TRBV6-5,NA,TGTGCCAGCAGTTACGTGGAGGGGACGCCCCAGCATTTT,CASSYVEGTPQHF
TRBJ2-5,NA,TRBV11-2,NA,TGTGCCAGCAGCAGGGGGACCTTTGAGACCCAGTACTTC,CASSRGTFETQYF
TRBJ2-1,TRBD1,TRBV5-1,NA,TGCGCCAGCAGTCGACAGGCTGCTCAGGGGGATGAGCAGTTCTTC,CASSRQAAQGDEQFF
TRBJ1-1,NA,TRBV5-4,NA,TGTGCCAGCAGCTTTCAGGGGAGTAGCACTGAAGCTTTCTTT,CASSFQGSSTEAFF
TRBJ1-6,NA,TRBV7-6,NA,TGTGCCAGCAGCTTAGGGCCGGGGGGCAATTCACCCCTCCACTTT,CASSLGPGGNSPLHF
TRBJ1-1,NA,TRBV4-2,NA,TGTGCCAGCAGCCAGGGGGCCAGGGACACTGAAGCTTTCTTT,CASSQGARDTEAFF
TRBJ2-2,TRBD2,TRBV9,NA,TGTGCCAGCAGCCCCAGAGGTAGCGGGGAACCCGGGGAGCTGTTTTTT,CASSPRGSGEPGELFF
TRBJ1-4,NA,TRBV7-9,NA,TGTGCCAGCAGCTTCCTGCAGCGGCCCGAAAAACTGTTTTTT,CASSFLQRPEKLFF
TRBJ1-2,TRBD1,TRBV5-6,NA,TGTGCCAGCAGCTTGACAGGGGGCAACGATGGCTACACCTTC,CASSLTGGNDGYTF
TRBJ2-3,NA,TRBV6-6,NA,TGTGCCAGCAGTTACGGGGCGGGGTGGGCCGATACGCAGTATTTT,CASSYGAGWADTQYF
TRBJ2-5,TRBD2,TRBV4-1,NA,TGCGCCAGCAGCCAAGCGACTAGCGGGGGCCACCGGAGGGCCCAGTACTTC,CASSQATSGGHRRAQYF